At least ten counts were recorded for the clone carrying this TCR beta chain. The data were taken from a study of T cell repertoires in cytomegalovirus infection. One entry per CDR3 protein, called by TCRdb with MiXCR from the reads. In the table there are hundreds of thousands of distinct CDR3 sequences, about 9.2% of which are singletons. Material for sequencing was PBMCs. This TCR came from a human donor in good health (CMV status not recorded). Some clones in this sample may be carry-over from other donors' samples.

The CDR3 DNA reads TGTGCCAGCACCAGCGGGGGGACAGATACGCAGTATTTT. As protein: CASTSGGTDTQYF. The V gene is TRBV28, the J gene TRBJ2-3; 9 positions agree with TRBD2. The CDR3 totals 13 residues. In germline, CDR1 is MDHEN, CDR2 SYDVKM. The V segment lost 7 bases and the J segment 3 bases; nucleotides outside the gene matches: 2.